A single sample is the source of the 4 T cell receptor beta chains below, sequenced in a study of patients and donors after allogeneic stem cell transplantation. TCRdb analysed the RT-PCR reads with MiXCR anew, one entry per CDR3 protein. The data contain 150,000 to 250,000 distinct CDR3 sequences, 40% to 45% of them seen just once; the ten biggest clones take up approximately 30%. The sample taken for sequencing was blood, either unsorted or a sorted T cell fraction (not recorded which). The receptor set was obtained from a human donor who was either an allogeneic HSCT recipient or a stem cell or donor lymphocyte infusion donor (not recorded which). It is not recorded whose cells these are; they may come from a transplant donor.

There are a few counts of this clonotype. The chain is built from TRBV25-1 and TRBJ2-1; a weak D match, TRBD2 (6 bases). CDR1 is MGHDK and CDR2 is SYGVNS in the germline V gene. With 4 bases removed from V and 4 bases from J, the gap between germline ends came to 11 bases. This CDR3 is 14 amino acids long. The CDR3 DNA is TGTGCCAGCAGTGGACTAGGAGGATACAATGAGCAGTTCTTC. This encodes CASSGLGGYNEQFF.

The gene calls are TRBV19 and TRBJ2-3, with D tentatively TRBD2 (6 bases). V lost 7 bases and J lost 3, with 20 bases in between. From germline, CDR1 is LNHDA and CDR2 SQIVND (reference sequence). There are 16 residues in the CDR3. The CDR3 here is CASIVAEGIITDTQYF. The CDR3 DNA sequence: TGTGCCAGTATCGTCGCGGAGGGGATTATAACAGATACGCAGTATTTT. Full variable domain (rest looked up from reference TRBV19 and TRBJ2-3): DGGITQSPKYLFRKEGQNVTLSCEQNLNHDAMYWYRQDPGQGLRLIYYSQIVNDFQKGDIAEGYSVSREKKESFPLTVTSAQKNPTAFYLCASIVAEGIITDTQYFGPGTRLTVL.

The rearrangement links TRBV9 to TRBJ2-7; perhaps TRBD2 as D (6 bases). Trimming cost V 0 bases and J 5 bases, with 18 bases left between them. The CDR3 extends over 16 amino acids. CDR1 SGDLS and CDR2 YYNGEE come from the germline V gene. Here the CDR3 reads CASSVETRLVPHEQYF. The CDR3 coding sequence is TGTGCCAGCAGCGTAGAGACCAGACTAGTACCTCACGAGCAGTACTTC.

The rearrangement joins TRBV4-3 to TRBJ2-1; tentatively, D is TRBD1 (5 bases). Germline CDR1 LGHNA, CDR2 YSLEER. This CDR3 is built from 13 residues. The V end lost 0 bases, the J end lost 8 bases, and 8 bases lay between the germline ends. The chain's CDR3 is CASSQEWGDEQFF. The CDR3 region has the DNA TGCGCCAGCAGCCAAGAATGGGGCGATGAGCAGTTCTTC.